These T cell receptor beta chains were read from a single sample in a study of shared clonotypes between healthy human individuals. The assay was immunoSEQ multiplex PCR, and TCRdb's table has in-frame clones only and misses some. Among about 2.4 million clones listed, approximately 93% were seen once. The sequenced material came from naive CD4+ T cells from PBMCs. All receptors come from a man in his late teens or twenties in good health. Some clones in this sample may be carry-over from other donors' samples. Both conserved end residues are part of each CDR3. The D gene is left open where the match is weak. Clone size, where shown, is once, few, many, or a class for clones that have expanded.

D: .
J: TRBJ1-4
size: .
V: TRBV4-3
CDR3: CASSQHTDGNEKLFF
DNA: TGCGCCAGCAGCCAACACACGGACGGAAATGAAAAACTGTTTTTT

D: .
J: TRBJ1-2
size: .
V: TRBV5-4
CDR3: CASSLDTANYGYTF
DNA: TGTGCCAGCAGTTTAGATACAGCTAACTATGGCTACACCTTC

D: .
J: TRBJ2-5
size: .
V: TRBV7-6
CDR3: CASSLSGFSIQETQYF
DNA: TGTGCCAGCAGCTTATCTGGGTTTTCCATCCAAGAGACCCAGTACTTC

D: .
J: TRBJ2-7
size: .
V: TRBV7-8
CDR3: CASSLTPDRIHEQYF
DNA: TGTGCCAGCAGCTTAACCCCAGACAGGATCCACGAGCAGTACTTC

D: TRBD1
J: TRBJ1-1
size: .
V: TRBV5-1
CDR3: CASSSTGGTEAFF
DNA: TGCGCCAGCAGCTCCACAGGGGGCACTGAAGCTTTCTTT

D: TRBD1
J: TRBJ2-7
size: .
V: TRBV29-1
CDR3: CSVSTGLLSEQYF
DNA: TGCAGCGTCTCGACAGGGCTCCTGTCCGAGCAGTACTTC

D: .
J: TRBJ2-2
size: .
V: TRBV6-1
CDR3: CASSGERVWTGELFF
DNA: TGTGCCAGCAGTGGGGAGAGGGTATGGACCGGGGAGCTGTTTTTT

D: .
J: TRBJ1-4
size: few
V: TRBV19
CDR3: CASSIGTVSEKLFF
DNA: TGTGCCAGTAGTATCGGGACCGTCTCTGAAAAACTGTTTTTT

D: .
J: TRBJ1-2
size: .
V: TRBV28
CDR3: CASSDTGGYGYTF
DNA: TGTGCCAGCAGTGATACCGGTGGGTATGGCTACACCTTC

D: .
J: TRBJ1-1
size: few
V: TRBV10-3
CDR3: CATQGTVNTEAFF
DNA: TGTGCCACCCAGGGGACGGTGAACACTGAAGCTTTCTTT

D: .
J: TRBJ1-5
size: .
V: TRBV6-1
CDR3: CASSWTAPTPHPQHF
DNA: TGTGCCAGCAGTTGGACGGCTCCTACACCCCATCCCCAGCATTTT

D: TRBD2
J: TRBJ2-1
size: .
V: TRBV28
CDR3: CASSLGLAGDNEQFF
DNA: TGTGCCAGCAGTTTGGGGCTAGCGGGGGACAATGAGCAGTTCTTC

D: TRBD1
J: TRBJ1-1
size: .
V: TRBV7-9
CDR3: CASSSRQGFNTEAFF
DNA: TGTGCCAGCAGCTCTCGACAGGGGTTTAACACTGAAGCTTTCTTT

D: .
J: TRBJ2-7
size: .
V: TRBV27
CDR3: CASSTYKQEQYF
DNA: TGTGCCAGCAGTACCTATAAGCAGGAGCAGTACTTC

D: TRBD1
J: TRBJ2-3
size: .
V: TRBV19
CDR3: CASSIRTGGFGDTQYF
DNA: TGTGCCAGTAGTATCCGGACAGGGGGATTCGGAGATACGCAGTATTTT

D: TRBD1
J: TRBJ2-7
size: .
V: TRBV18
CDR3: CASSPLSLGQGVEQYF
DNA: TGTGCCAGCTCACCACTATCCCTGGGACAGGGGGTCGAGCAGTACTTC

D: TRBD1
J: TRBJ1-5
size: once
V: TRBV5-1
CDR3: CASSMGTAMASPQHF
DNA: TGCGCCAGCAGCATGGGGACAGCCATGGCCTCGCCCCAGCATTTT

D: .
J: TRBJ1-3
size: .
V: TRBV5-8
CDR3: CASSPQGGITIYF
DNA: TGTGCCAGCAGCCCGCAGGGAGGAATCACCATATATTTT

D: .
J: TRBJ1-2
size: .
V: TRBV28
CDR3: CASLGSQGVYGYTF
DNA: TGTGCCAGCCTAGGCTCCCAGGGCGTCTATGGCTACACCTTC

D: TRBD1
J: TRBJ1-3
size: .
V: TRBV9
CDR3: CASSAEQGGGNTIYF
DNA: TGTGCCAGCAGCGCAGAGCAGGGGGGCGGAAACACCATATATTTT

D: TRBD1
J: TRBJ1-2
size: once
V: TRBV7-3
CDR3: CASSVTGAGGYTF
DNA: TGTGCCAGCAGCGTGACAGGGGCCGGTGGCTACACCTTC

D: .
J: TRBJ1-1
size: .
V: TRBV9
CDR3: CASSVGQGEAFF
DNA: TGTGCCAGCAGCGTAGGGCAGGGGGAAGCTTTCTTT

D: TRBD1
J: TRBJ2-3
size: .
V: TRBV11-2
CDR3: CATATGTGGTDTQYF
DNA: TGTGCCACCGCTACGGGGACAGGGGGCACAGATACGCAGTATTTT

D: .
J: TRBJ2-7
size: .
V: TRBV28
CDR3: CASERGTTYEQYF
DNA: TGTGCCAGCGAGCGCGGGACCACCTACGAGCAGTACTTC

D: TRBD2
J: TRBJ2-1
size: .
V: TRBV9
CDR3: CASSETSGRGNEQFF
DNA: TGTGCCAGCAGCGAGACTAGCGGGAGGGGAAATGAGCAGTTCTTC

D: .
J: TRBJ2-3
size: .
V: TRBV7-9
CDR3: CASSLAGVTSSDTQYF
DNA: TGTGCCAGCAGCTTGGCAGGGGTTACTAGCTCAGATACGCAGTATTTT

D: .
J: TRBJ1-5
size: once
V: TRBV30
CDR3: CAWSTGLQPQHF
DNA: TGTGCCTGGAGCACAGGGCTTCAGCCCCAGCATTTT

D: .
J: TRBJ1-2
size: .
V: TRBV28
CDR3: CAEGGLNYGYTF
DNA: TGTGCCGAGGGGGGACTTAACTATGGCTACACCTTC

D: .
J: TRBJ2-1
size: .
V: TRBV5-4
CDR3: CASSWATLPNEQFF
DNA: TGTGCCAGCAGCTGGGCGACACTCCCCAATGAGCAGTTCTTC

D: .
J: TRBJ2-7
size: .
V: TRBV6-1
CDR3: CASSGPGIAYEQYF
DNA: TGTGCCAGCAGTGGGCCAGGGATAGCCTACGAGCAGTACTTC

D: TRBD1
J: TRBJ1-3
size: .
V: TRBV18
CDR3: CASSTGQIDSGNTIYF
DNA: TGTGCCAGCTCGACGGGACAGATTGACTCTGGAAACACCATATATTTT

D: .
J: TRBJ2-1
size: .
V: TRBV5-1
CDR3: CASSRDSPEYEQFF
DNA: TGCGCCAGCAGCCGGGACTCCCCTGAGTATGAGCAGTTCTTC

D: .
J: TRBJ1-6
size: few
V: TRBV28
CDR3: CASSPVGLGNSPLHF
DNA: TGTGCCAGCAGCCCTGTAGGGCTGGGGAATTCACCCCTCCACTTT

D: .
J: TRBJ2-1
size: .
V: TRBV9
CDR3: CASSSNIDPSYNEQFF
DNA: TGTGCCAGCAGCTCAAACATAGATCCCTCCTACAATGAGCAGTTCTTC

D: .
J: TRBJ2-7
size: .
V: TRBV2
CDR3: CASDERQGWPYEQYF
DNA: TGTGCCAGCGATGAACGGCAGGGATGGCCCTACGAGCAGTACTTC

D: TRBD2
J: TRBJ2-3
size: .
V: TRBV5-1
CDR3: CASSAGLAGGDTQYF
DNA: TGCGCCAGCAGCGCGGGACTAGCGGGAGGAGATACGCAGTATTTT

D: TRBD1
J: TRBJ1-1
size: .
V: TRBV19
CDR3: CASRRQGAPTEAFF
DNA: TGTGCCAGTAGAAGACAGGGGGCTCCCACTGAAGCTTTCTTT

D: TRBD2
J: TRBJ2-1
size: .
V: TRBV2
CDR3: CATNRLAGAPYNEQFF
DNA: TGTGCCACCAACCGACTAGCGGGAGCCCCCTACAATGAGCAGTTCTTC

D: .
J: TRBJ2-2
size: few
V: TRBV5-5
CDR3: CASSLLVTGELFF
DNA: TGTGCCAGCAGCTTGCTTGTCACCGGGGAGCTGTTTTTT

D: TRBD1
J: TRBJ2-3
size: .
V: TRBV9
CDR3: CASSVVGGQRTDTQYF
DNA: TGTGCCAGCAGCGTAGTAGGGGGACAGCGCACAGATACGCAGTATTTT

D: .
J: TRBJ2-3
size: .
V: TRBV14
CDR3: CASSQQFGGTDTQYF
DNA: TGTGCCAGCAGCCAACAATTTGGGGGGACAGATACGCAGTATTTT

D: .
J: TRBJ1-4
size: .
V: TRBV4-3
CDR3: CASSQAWALGGEKLFF
DNA: TGCGCCAGCAGCCAAGCTTGGGCCCTTGGGGGCGAAAAACTGTTTTTT

D: .
J: TRBJ2-6
size: once
V: TRBV5-8
CDR3: CASSLRGIWANVLTF
DNA: TGTGCCAGCAGCTTGAGGGGGATCTGGGCCAACGTCCTGACTTTC

D: TRBD2
J: TRBJ2-7
size: .
V: TRBV28
CDR3: CASSQLGTSGTYEQYF
DNA: TGTGCCAGCAGCCAACTAGGGACTAGCGGAACCTACGAGCAGTACTTC

D: .
J: TRBJ2-5
size: .
V: TRBV28
CDR3: CASSLGSAGKETQYF
DNA: TGTGCCAGCAGTTTAGGCAGCGCCGGAAAAGAGACCCAGTACTTC

D: .
J: TRBJ1-2
size: .
V: TRBV28
CDR3: CASSLPGGAQRGYTF
DNA: TGTGCCAGCAGTTTGCCCGGGGGCGCTCAGCGGGGCTACACCTTC

D: TRBD1
J: TRBJ2-6
size: .
V: TRBV7-2
CDR3: CASSLDMGQVQAGANVLTF
DNA: TGTGCCAGCAGCTTAGATATGGGACAGGTGCAAGCGGGGGCCAACGTCCTGACTTTC

D: TRBD1
J: TRBJ2-1
size: .
V: TRBV28
CDR3: CASSLGTAVYNEQFF
DNA: TGTGCCAGCAGTTTGGGGACAGCCGTATACAATGAGCAGTTCTTC

D: .
J: TRBJ2-4
size: once
V: TRBV5-5
CDR3: CASSQDGPIQYF
DNA: TGTGCCAGCAGCCAAGACGGCCCCATTCAGTACTTC

D: .
J: TRBJ1-1
size: few
V: TRBV4-3
CDR3: CASSNWGRRGNTEAFF
DNA: TGCGCCAGCAGCAATTGGGGAAGGAGGGGGAACACTGAAGCTTTCTTT

D: TRBD2
J: TRBJ2-7
size: .
V: TRBV7-9
CDR3: CASSFREDEQYF
DNA: TGTGCCAGCAGCTTCCGGGAGGACGAGCAGTACTTC

D: .
J: TRBJ2-5
size: .
V: TRBV7-8
CDR3: CASSPRGRIQETQYF
DNA: TGTGCCAGCAGCCCCCGCGGTCGGATACAAGAGACCCAGTACTTC

D: TRBD1
J: TRBJ2-5
size: once
V: TRBV7-2
CDR3: CASSLAGTGQETQYF
DNA: TGTGCCAGCAGCTTGGCCGGGACAGGGCAAGAGACCCAGTACTTC

D: .
J: TRBJ1-2
size: .
V: TRBV7-2
CDR3: CASSYISGALIYGYTF
DNA: TGTGCCAGCAGTTATATCTCAGGGGCCCTGATCTATGGCTACACCTTC

D: TRBD2
J: TRBJ2-2
size: .
V: TRBV12-5
CDR3: CASGLILAGGPGELFF
DNA: TGTGCTAGTGGTTTGATTCTGGCGGGAGGGCCCGGGGAGCTGTTTTTT